Each of the 31 T cell receptor beta chains below was sequenced from the same sample in a study of control samples from healthy donors and cancer patients. This table comes from immunoSEQ multiplex PCR, and its TCRdb copy is limited to in-frame clones, with some not included. The table gives approximately 190,000 clones; the top ten clones make up around 2% of it. Sequencing was carried out using blood. The source of these receptors is a woman between 25 and 40 years old in good health.

J is TRBJ2-2 and V is TRBV5-5; D is ambiguous. CDR1 is SGHKS, CDR2 YYEKEE, per germline (reference sequence). The V end lost 0 bases, the J end lost 1 base, and 7 bases lay between the germline ends. The CDR3 consists of 15 residues. The CDR3 nucleotides are TGTGCCAGCAGCTTGGGGCGGATGAACACCGGGGAGCTGTTTTTT. Translating gives CASSLGRMNTGELFF. The complete variable domain, with remaining parts taken from reference TRBV5-5 and TRBJ2-2, reads DAGVTQSPTHLIKTRGQQVTLRCSPISGHKSVSWYQQVLGQGPQFIFQYYEKEERGRGNFPDRFSARQFPNYSSELNVNALLLGDSALYLCASSLGRMNTGELFFGEGSRLTVL.

V usage is TRBV11-3 and J usage is TRBJ2-3; weak D call: TRBD2 (6 bases). The length of the CDR3 is 16 residues. V lost 5 bases to trimming and J lost 4 bases, with 19 bases between them. The germline V gene encodes CDR1 SGHNT and CDR2 YENEEA. The CDR3 region has the DNA TGTGCCAGCAGCAAGAGCCACTTCACGGGGGCAGATACGCAGTATTTT. Amino acids: CASSKSHFTGADTQYF. The full variable domain, completed using reference TRBV11-3 and TRBJ2-3, is EAGVVQSPRYKIIEKKQPVAFWCNPISGHNTLYWYLQNLGQGPELLIRYENEEAVDDSQLPKDRFSAERLKGVDSTLKIQPAELGDSAVYLCASSKSHFTGADTQYFGPGTRLTVL.

The rearrangement links TRBV6-6 to TRBJ2-4; the D call may be TRBD1 or TRBD2 (5 bases each). Germline loops: CDR1 MNHNY, CDR2 SVGAGI (reference sequence). The ends were cut back, 4 bases at V and 2 bases at J, with 15 bases in the middle. CDR3 size: 16 residues. The CDR3 sequence is CASSSSRDASKNIQYF. In DNA, the CDR3 is TGTGCCAGCAGTTCTAGTCGGGACGCATCCAAAAACATTCAGTACTTC.

The chain joins TRBV12-5 to TRBJ2-7; 7 positions match TRBD1. Trimming at V came to 1 base and at J to 3 bases, leaving 3 bases not matched to a gene. Per the germline V gene, CDR1 is LGHNT and CDR2 is FRNRAP. CDR3 length: 14 residues. In DNA form, the CDR3 reads TGTGCTAGTGGTTTGGGACAGGGTTGCTACGAGCAGTACTTC. Translated: CASGLGQGCYEQYF.

J is TRBJ2-7 and V is TRBV5-5; D is possibly TRBD1 (6 bases). Trimming stripped 4 bases from V and 6 bases from J, with 17 bases between. CDR1 is SGHKS and CDR2 is YYEKEE in the germline V gene (reference sequence). The CDR3 sequence is 14 residues long. CDR3 region: CASSIGQLSSEQYF. CDR3 DNA sequence: TGTGCCAGCAGCATAGGACAGCTTTCCAGCGAGCAGTACTTC.

This chain uses TRBV5-1 with TRBJ1-3; D not certain. Germline V CDR1 and CDR2: SGHRS, YFSETQ. Trimming took 0 bases from V and 0 from J, leaving 7 bases between them. This CDR3 contains 15 residues. The CDR3 region is CASSLGQRSGNTIYF. CDR3 nucleotide sequence: TGCGCCAGCAGCTTGGGCCAGCGCTCTGGAAACACCATATATTTT. The full variable domain, rest sourced from reference TRBV5-1 and TRBJ1-3, is KAGVTQTPRYLIKTRGQQVTLSCSPISGHRSVSWYQQTPGQGLQFLFEYFSETQRNKGNFPGRFSGRQFSNSRSEMNVSTLELGDSALYLCASSLGQRSGNTIYFGEGSWLTVV.

The chain links TRBV10-1 to TRBJ2-7; 8 nucleotides align to TRBD1. The V gene's germline CDR1 is WNHNN and CDR2 SYGVQD (reference sequence). Trimming took 3 bases from V and 5 from J; bases not matched to a gene: 6. There are 14 residues in the CDR3. DNA for the CDR3: TGCGCCAGCAGTGAAGGGGGGACAGGCCACGAGCAGTACTTC. Translation: CASSEGGTGHEQYF.

The rearrangement links TRBV4-1 to TRBJ2-3, with TRBD1 matching over 10 bases. With 1 base clipped from V and 6 bases from J, the junction kept 10 bases outside the gene matches. This CDR3 has 17 amino acids. The germline CDR1 and CDR2 sequences are MGHRA and YSYEKL. The CDR3 spells CASSQVTDRGLGDTQYF. CDR3 in DNA: TGCGCCAGCAGCCAAGTAACCGACAGGGGGCTGGGGGATACGCAGTATTTT.

The rearrangement uses TRBV2 and TRBJ1-1; 7 bases align to TRBD1. The germline gives CDR1 SNHLY, CDR2 FYNNEI. The CDR3 consists of 13 residues. The V and J ends lost 8 bases and 2 bases, in that order; junction bases with no gene match: 5. CDR3 DNA sequence: TGTGCCAGCGGGGACAGATTCAACACTGAAGCTTTCTTT. Translating it yields CASGDRFNTEAFF.

The rearrangement uses TRBV27 and TRBJ2-7; 8 bases align to TRBD2. V shed 3 bases, J shed 4 bases, and the junction held 11 bases outside the gene matches. This CDR3 comprises 16 residues. CDR1 and CDR2 from the germline V gene are MNHEY and SMNVEV (reference sequence). In DNA form, the CDR3 reads TGTGCCAGCAGTTTCCTACTCGGGGGGGCGGGGTACGAGCAGTACTTC. This encodes CASSFLLGGAGYEQYF.

About this clone: Other DNA sequences of this sample code for an identical CDR3. This chain connects TRBV11-3 to TRBJ1-1, with a tentative D call TRBD1 (5 bases). Between the trimmed V and J ends, which lost 3 bases and 5 bases, there was a span of 13 bases. Germline CDR1 and CDR2: SGHNT and YENEEA. This CDR3 region has 14 residues. The CDR3 bases are TGTGCCAGCAGCTTTACTGGGGAGGGGACTGAAGCTTTCTTT. Protein: CASSFTGEGTEAFF.

The J gene is TRBJ2-7, the V gene TRBV28; D unresolved. The ends were cut back, 1 base at V and 6 bases at J, with 1 base in the middle. The CDR3 length is 10 residues. The germline CDR1 and CDR2 sequences are MDHEN and SYDVKM. The CDR3 DNA reads as TGTGCCAGCAGTTTATTCGAGCAGTACTTC. Translated: CASSLFEQYF.

The chain employs TRBV19 and TRBJ1-2; maybe TRBD1 (5 bases). Trimming left V 4 bases short and J 4 bases short, with 13 bases between. The CDR3 is 14 residues long. CDR1 is LNHDA, CDR2 SQIVND, per germline (reference sequence). CDR3 in amino acids: CASSRQGQTYGYTF. CDR3 nucleotide sequence: TGTGCCAGTAGTAGGCAGGGTCAGACCTATGGCTACACCTTC.

The chain couples TRBV28 to TRBJ1-5; 10 positions match TRBD1. Germline V gene sequence: CDR1 MDHEN, CDR2 SYDVKM. V dropped 6 bases and J dropped 1; count of bases not matched to a gene: 15. This CDR3 has 19 amino acids. CDR3 DNA sequence: TGTGCCAGCAGAAAAGCGACAGGGGGCGCGTTGATGAGCAATCAGCCCCAGCATTTT. It codes for CASRKATGGALMSNQPQHF.

As concerns this clone: The germline gene is not matched at one end of the junction; a read error may be the cause. The chain links TRBV7-7 to TRBJ2-6; 7 bases line up with TRBD1. The CDR3 spans 17 residues. From germline, CDR1 is SSHAT and CDR2 FNYEAQ (reference sequence). The CDR3 protein is CASSPRQGIAGANVLTF. CDR3 bases: TGTGCTAGCAGCCCCAGACAGGGAATAGCTGGGGCCAACGTCCTGACTTTC.

The J gene is TRBJ1-1, the V gene TRBV7-9, with TRBD1 identical over 7 bases. The germline CDR1 and CDR2 sequences are SEHNR and FQNEAQ (reference sequence). The CDR3 has 15 amino acids. V lost 4 bases, J lost 3 bases, and 8 bases stayed unmatched. The CDR3 DNA is TGTGCCAGCAGCTCCGACAGGGTAGGAGACACTGAAGCTTTCTTT. Its protein product is CASSSDRVGDTEAFF.

The V call is TRBV27, the J call TRBJ1-5, with 8 bases fitting TRBD1. This CDR3 has 14 residues. Germline CDR1 reads MNHEY; CDR2 reads SMNVEV (reference sequence). The J segment lost 6 bases and the V segment lost 4 bases, leaving 5 bases of the junction unmatched. The CDR3 nucleotides read TGTGCCAGCAGTTCCCGACAGGGGAGTCAGCCCCAGCATTTT. Amino acids: CASSSRQGSQPQHF.

The rearrangement joins TRBV10-3 to TRBJ2-3; TRBD2 matches at 10 bases. This CDR3 has 15 residues. Germline trimming cut 8 bases from V and 1 base from J; bases unmatched to any gene: 6. Germline loops: CDR1 ENHRY, CDR2 SYGVKD. The CDR3 DNA reads TGTGCCATCCTCAGCGGGGGGGCCGGCACAGATACGCAGTATTTT. Translating it yields CAILSGGAGTDTQYF.

This chain links TRBV9 with TRBJ2-1; no clear D gene. This CDR3 comprises 15 residues. Germline lookup yields CDR1 SGDLS and CDR2 YYNGEE. V lost 4 bases to trimming and J lost 0 bases, with 11 bases between them. CDR3 amino acids: CASSPSTYSYNEQFF. The CDR3 DNA is TGTGCCAGCAGCCCCTCGACATACTCCTACAATGAGCAGTTCTTC. Complete variable domain (other parts from reference TRBV9 and TRBJ2-1): DSGVTQTPKHLITATGQRVTLRCSPRSGDLSVYWYQQSLDQGLQFLIQYYNGEERAKGNILERFSAQQFPDLHSELNLSSLELGDSALYFCASSPSTYSYNEQFFGPGTRLTVL.

V and J are TRBV29-1 and TRBJ1-5; 8 bases align to TRBD1. The CDR3 covers 14 residues. The V gene's germline CDR1 is SQVTM and CDR2 ANQGSEA. V dropped 7 bases and J dropped 6; count of bases not matched to a gene: 11. DNA of the CDR3: TGCAGCGCCGAGGTCGACAGGGGAGGTCAGCCCCAGCATTTT. Its protein product is CSAEVDRGGQPQHF.

The chain is built from TRBV28 and TRBJ2-7, with 8 bases lining up with TRBD2. J lost 7 bases, V lost 7 bases, and 6 bases had no gene match. The CDR3 is 12 residues long. Germline loops: CDR1 MDHEN, CDR2 SYDVKM. In DNA form, the CDR3 reads TGTGCCAGCACCCACCGGGGGGGAGAGCAGTACTTC. Translated: CASTHRGGEQYF.

V and J are TRBV6-6 and TRBJ1-3; 8 nucleotides agree with TRBD1. After removal of 0 bases from V and 1 base from J, the junction contained 2 bases not matched to a gene. The germline V gene has CDR1 MNHNY and CDR2 SVGAGI (reference sequence). The CDR3 loop spans 16 amino acids. CDR3 protein: CASSYSRTGSGNTIYF. The CDR3 bases are TGTGCCAGCAGTTACTCGAGGACAGGGTCTGGAAACACCATATATTTT.

The genes are TRBV6-5 and TRBJ2-2; D unclear. The CDR3 length is 14 residues. V lost 7 bases to trimming and J lost 1 base, with 10 bases between them. Germline V CDR1 and CDR2: MNHEY, SVGAGI. The CDR3: CASKYGKNTGELFF. DNA of the CDR3: TGTGCCAGCAAGTATGGGAAGAACACCGGGGAGCTGTTTTTT.

The CDR3 loop is CASSYGTARLGYTF. The DNA for the CDR3 is TGTGCCAGCAGTTACGGGACAGCGAGACTTGGCTACACCTTC. This rearrangement joins TRBV28 to TRBJ1-2; TRBD1 matches 7 bases. The V segment lost 4 bases and the J segment 7 bases; nucleotides outside the gene matches: 9. This CDR3 has 14 residues. Germline CDR1 is MDHEN and CDR2 is SYDVKM.

This chain connects TRBV11-2 to TRBJ2-3, with D perhaps matching TRBD2 (5 bases). The V gene lost 5 bases and the J gene lost 13 bases, with 16 bases spanning the gap. Germline loops: CDR1 SGHAT, CDR2 FQNNGV. The CDR3 runs 12 residues. The CDR3 coding sequence is TGTGCCAGCAGCCGTGACGGACTCCATAAGTATTTT. Translating it yields CASSRDGLHKYF.

The chain recombines TRBV9 with TRBJ2-2; D may correspond to TRBD1 or TRBD2 (5 bases each). Trimming took 6 bases from V and 5 from J, leaving 14 bases between them. The germline gives CDR1 SGDLS, CDR2 YYNGEE. This CDR3 spans 14 amino acids. CDR3 sequence reads: CASNRQGETGELFF. DNA of the CDR3: TGTGCCAGCAACCGGCAGGGAGAAACCGGGGAGCTGTTTTTT.

V is TRBV11-2 and J is TRBJ2-3; possibly TRBD1 for D (5 bases). CDR3 length equals 16 residues. From germline, CDR1 is SGHAT and CDR2 FQNNGV. Trimming stripped 4 bases from V and 2 bases from J, with 16 bases between. In DNA, the CDR3 is TGTGCCAGCAGCTCCCATGTAGGGGAACCCACAGATACGCAGTATTTT. This sequence encodes CASSSHVGEPTDTQYF.

The chain employs TRBV4-1 and TRBJ2-1; D unclear. Per germline, CDR1 MGHRA and CDR2 YSYEKL. V was cut by 0 bases and J by 8 bases, with 14 bases left in between. The CDR3 contains 15 residues. This CDR3 reads CASSQEGSQPYEQFF. CDR3 DNA sequence: TGCGCCAGCAGCCAAGAAGGGTCCCAGCCCTATGAGCAGTTCTTC.

V is TRBV7-2 and J is TRBJ1-2, with a possible D match to TRBD1 (5 bases). CDR1 and CDR2 from the germline V gene are SGHTA and FQGNSA. Trimming took 1 base from V and 2 from J, leaving 11 bases between them. This CDR3 region has 15 residues. The CDR3 region has the DNA TGTGCCAGCAGCTTAGGCGGGGCGGCAAACTATGGCTACACCTTC. It encodes CASSLGGAANYGYTF. The full variable domain, rest sourced from reference TRBV7-2 and TRBJ1-2, is GAGVSQSPSNKVTEKGKDVELRCDPISGHTALYWYRQSLGQGLEFLIYFQGNSAPDKSGLPSDRFSAERTGGSVSTLTIQRTQQEDSAVYLCASSLGGAANYGYTFGSGTRLTVV.

The rearrangement uses TRBV15 and TRBJ2-2; 8 bases align to TRBD2. This CDR3 contains 17 residues. The germline V gene has CDR1 LNHNV and CDR2 YYDKDF (reference sequence). V trimming: 0 bases; J trimming: 3 bases; junction bases outside the gene matches: 6. CDR3 nucleotide sequence: TGTGCCACCAGCAGAGACCGTAGTAGCGGGGACACCGGGGAGCTGTTTTTT. Protein product: CATSRDRSSGDTGELFF.

The chain combines TRBV7-9 with TRBJ1-1; the D gene is possibly TRBD1 (5 bases). The length of the CDR3 is 14 residues. CDR1 and CDR2 (germline): SEHNR, FQNEAQ (reference sequence). The germline V and J ends were trimmed by 3 bases and 7 bases, with 15 bases remaining between them. CDR3 nucleotides: TGTGCCAGCAGCTTGAGGGGAAGTAGTAGTGAAGCTTTCTTT. As protein: CASSLRGSSSEAFF.